These 27 T cell receptor beta chains were sequenced from one sample in a study of T cell responses to AZD1222 COVID-19 vaccine. The data were produced by immunoSEQ multiplex PCR, yet TCRdb's version contains in-frame clones alone and is incomplete. The sample lists some 120,000 clones, around 87% occurring once. Sample: peripheral blood, taken on day 0 of AZD1222 vaccination. Receptors originate from an adult in good health.

The rearrangement joins TRBV6-2 or TRBV6-3 to TRBJ2-7, with TRBD2 identical over 7 bases. The CDR3 spans 16 residues. Germline V gene sequence: CDR1 MNHEY, CDR2 SVGEGT. With 2 bases clipped from V and 3 bases from J, the junction kept 10 bases outside the gene matches. Here the CDR3 reads CASSYSWLADIYEQYF. DNA for the CDR3: TGTGCCAGCAGTTACAGTTGGCTAGCGGATATCTACGAGCAGTACTTC.

This rearrangement joins TRBV7-9 to TRBJ1-3; 7 bases fit TRBD1. The junction had 10 bases not matched to a gene; V was cut back by 4 bases and J by 4 bases. Germline V gene sequence: CDR1 SEHNR, CDR2 FQNEAQ (reference sequence). The CDR3 totals 16 residues. CDR3 in amino acids: CASSSLDRDKGNTIYF. The CDR3 DNA reads TGTGCCAGCAGCTCGTTAGACAGGGACAAAGGAAACACCATATATTTT. Variable domain in full (rest from reference TRBV7-9 and TRBJ1-3): DTGVSQNPRHKITKRGQNVTFRCDPISEHNRLYWYRQTLGQGPEFLTYFQNEAQLEKSRLLSDRFSAERPKGSFSTLEIQRTEQGDSAMYLCASSSLDRDKGNTIYFGEGSWLTVV.

The chain links TRBV13 to TRBJ2-5; 10 bases are shared with TRBD2. Germline V CDR1 and CDR2: PRHDT, FYEKMQ (reference sequence). This CDR3 region has 14 residues. J was trimmed by 3 bases and V by 4 bases; bases with no gene match: 2. This chain's CDR3 is CASSSGLAEETQYF. The CDR3 DNA reads as TGTGCCAGCAGCTCTGGACTAGCGGAAGAGACCCAGTACTTC.

The chain has TRBV14 and TRBJ2-1; 8 bases line up with TRBD2. V dropped 0 bases and J dropped 9; count of bases not matched to a gene: 7. CDR1 and CDR2 (germline): SGHDN, FVKESK. The CDR3 is 15 amino acids. CDR3 sequence (DNA): TGTGCCAGCAGCCAAGATCGACTAGCGAGGGGTGAGCAGTTCTTC. Translated, it gives CASSQDRLARGEQFF. The whole variable domain, filled in from reference TRBV14 and TRBJ2-1, reads EAGVTQFPSHSVIEKGQTVTLRCDPISGHDNLYWYRRVMGKEIKFLLHFVKESKQDESGMPNNRFLAERTGGTYSTLKVQPAELEDSGVYFCASSQDRLARGEQFFGPGTRLTVL.

The chain recombines TRBV3-1 (or the pseudogene TRBV3-2) with TRBJ1-2, with a possible D match to TRBD1 (5 bases). CDR1 is LGHDT, CDR2 YNNKEL, per germline (reference sequence). V was clipped by 6 bases and J by 7 bases, with 15 bases between them. This CDR3 comprises 13 residues. The CDR3 here is CASSPAQGAGYTF. The DNA for the CDR3 is TGTGCCAGCAGTCCGGCGCAGGGAGCTGGCTACACCTTC.

This clone was recorded once. CDR3 sequence: CASSPPPDRALREKLFF. CDR3 sequence (DNA): TGTGCCAGCAGCCCCCCCCCGGACAGGGCTTTGCGGGAAAAACTGTTTTTT. This sequence joins TRBV21-1 and TRBJ1-4; the D call TRBD1 from the table was never checked on the DNA. TRBV21-1 counts as a pseudogene. This CDR3 spans 17 amino acids.

The chain links TRBV5-1 to TRBJ1-1, with no clear D. Germline V gives CDR1 SGHRS, CDR2 YFSETQ. Trimming stripped 6 bases from V and 2 bases from J, with 11 bases between. The CDR3 has 13 residues. In DNA form, the CDR3 reads TGCGCCAGCATGAGGGCGGAAAACACTGAAGCTTTCTTT. It translates to CASMRAENTEAFF.

The V gene is TRBV30, the J gene TRBJ2-1, with 8 bases matching TRBD2. The CDR3 is 16 residues long. CDR1 is GTSNPN and CDR2 is SVGIG in the germline V gene (reference sequence). Losses at the gene ends were 4 bases for V and 4 bases for J; bases not matched to a gene: 12. CDR3 DNA sequence: TGTGCCTGGACTCTACCCCTAGCGGGTCTTTACAATGAGCAGTTCTTC. It specifies CAWTLPLAGLYNEQFF.

The gene calls are TRBV5-1 and TRBJ1-4; unclear D gene. From germline, CDR1 is SGHRS and CDR2 YFSETQ. This CDR3 contains 13 residues. Trimming shortened V by 3 bases and J by 5 bases, and 8 bases separated the two germline ends. CDR3 protein: CASSSDGNEKLFF. In nucleotides, the CDR3 is TGCGCCAGCAGCTCGGACGGGAATGAAAAACTGTTTTTT.

V usage is TRBV7-9 and J usage is TRBJ1-4, with D perhaps TRBD1 (5 bases). The CDR3 is 14 amino acids. Trimming took 3 bases from V and 5 from J, leaving 10 bases between them. Germline assignment: CDR1 SEHNR and CDR2 FQNEAQ (reference sequence). The DNA of the CDR3 is TGTGCCAGCAGCTTTGGGGGGAACAATGAAAAACTGTTTTTT. Amino acid sequence: CASSFGGNNEKLFF.

The chain joins TRBV28 to TRBJ1-1; the D gene is possibly TRBD1 (5 bases). The V end was cut by 7 bases, the J end by 7 bases, with 13 bases between. The germline gives CDR1 MDHEN, CDR2 SYDVKM. The CDR3 runs to 12 residues. For the CDR3, the DNA is TGTGCCAGCATGGTCGGGACGCTTGAAGCTTTCTTT. This gives the protein CASMVGTLEAFF.

The chain uses TRBV5-1 and TRBJ2-1, with D hard to call. Germline V lookup: CDR1 SGHRS, CDR2 YFSETQ. The CDR3 contains 12 residues. Trimming stripped 2 bases from V and 4 bases from J, with 4 bases between. In nucleotides, the CDR3 is TGCGCCAGCAGCTTAGAGTACAATGAGCAGTTCTTC. Protein product: CASSLEYNEQFF.

Only one count was recorded for this clone. The rearrangement joins TRBV28 to TRBJ2-6; D is perhaps TRBD1 or TRBD2 (7 bases each). The V end was cut by 7 bases, the J end by 1 base, with 26 bases between. This CDR3 contains 20 residues. In germline, CDR1 is MDHEN, CDR2 SYDVKM. The CDR3 bases are TGTGCCAGCACCACTATTCGAGGGACCAGGGGGGGATCTGGGGCCAACGTCCTGACTTTC. It is translated as CASTTIRGTRGGSGANVLTF.

J is TRBJ2-1 and V is TRBV27; TRBD2 aligns across 10 bases. The CDR3 extends over 15 amino acids. With 8 bases clipped from V and 2 bases from J, the junction kept 6 bases outside the gene matches. CDR1 MNHEY and CDR2 SMNVEV come from the germline V gene (reference sequence). The CDR3 region has the DNA TGTGCCAGCGACACTAGCGGGGTGACCTACAATGAGCAGTTCTTC. Translating gives CASDTSGVTYNEQFF.

The rearrangement links TRBV5-1 to TRBJ2-7; 9 bases fit TRBD1. The V gene's germline CDR1 is SGHRS and CDR2 YFSETQ. The CDR3 runs to 17 residues. J was trimmed by 4 bases and V by 0 bases; bases with no gene match: 11. CDR3 bases: TGCGCCAGCAGCTTGGCCTCGGCCGGGACAGGGAATTACGAGCAGTACTTC. It translates to CASSLASAGTGNYEQYF.

This clone has only a few counts. This CDR3 is CASSPWTSAYEQYF. The CDR3 coding sequence is TGTGCCAGCAGCCCGTGGACTAGCGCCTACGAGCAGTACTTC. The rearrangement uses TRBV5-5 and TRBJ2-7; 9 bases are a match to TRBD2. The CDR3 consists of 14 residues. The junction had 4 bases not matched to a gene; V was cut back by 4 bases and J by 2 bases. The V gene's germline CDR1 is SGHKS and CDR2 YYEKEE (reference sequence).

The rearrangement joins TRBV3-1 (or the pseudogene TRBV3-2) to TRBJ2-7, with D perhaps TRBD1 (5 bases). V lost 0 bases, J lost 3 bases, and 9 bases lay in between. This CDR3 has 14 residues. CDR1 LGHDT and CDR2 YNNKEL come from the germline V gene (reference sequence). CDR3 amino acids: CASSQDLGDYEQYF. In DNA form, the CDR3 reads TGTGCCAGCAGCCAAGATCTAGGGGACTACGAGCAGTACTTC.

This clone was observed a few times. V usage is TRBV24-1 and J usage is TRBJ2-1; 8 bases fit TRBD2. V lost 2 bases and J lost 6; bases outside the gene matches: 8. Per the germline V gene, CDR1 is KGHDR and CDR2 is SFDVKD. CDR3 length: 16 residues. The CDR3 spells CATSDSHGGDFNEQFF. In DNA, the CDR3 is TGTGCCACCAGTGATTCACACGGGGGGGATTTCAATGAGCAGTTCTTC.

This rearrangement joins TRBV27 to TRBJ2-7; TRBD2 aligns across 8 bases. The V and J ends lost 3 bases and 4 bases, in that order; junction bases with no gene match: 5. The length of the CDR3 is 14 residues. The germline V gene has CDR1 MNHEY and CDR2 SMNVEV (reference sequence). The CDR3: CASSFSGSWYEQYF. CDR3 sequence (DNA): TGTGCCAGCAGTTTCAGCGGGAGTTGGTACGAGCAGTACTTC.

V is TRBV29-1 and J is TRBJ2-5; no firm D call. The germline V and J ends were trimmed by 6 bases and 1 base, with 3 bases remaining between them. Per germline, CDR1 SQVTM and CDR2 ANQGSEA. This CDR3 has 10 residues. CDR3 sequence (DNA): TGCAGCGTCGGCCAAGAGACCCAGTACTTC. Translation gives CSVGQETQYF.

V and J are TRBV5-1 and TRBJ2-2; D uncertain. This CDR3 contains 13 residues. Germline values: CDR1 SGHRS, CDR2 YFSETQ. Trimming removed 1 base at V and 7 bases at J, with 8 bases between. The CDR3 nucleotides read TGCGCCAGCAGCTTGAGTACAAACGGGGAGCTGTTTTTT. This encodes CASSLSTNGELFF.

The chain employs TRBV27 and TRBJ2-7; D is unresolved. Germline CDR1 MNHEY, CDR2 SMNVEV (reference sequence). Trimming shortened V by 0 bases and J by 3 bases, and 9 bases separated the two germline ends. The CDR3 is made up of 14 amino acids. Here the CDR3 reads CASSLSARDYEQYF. The DNA for the CDR3 is TGTGCCAGCAGTTTATCGGCGCGTGACTACGAGCAGTACTTC.

The rearrangement joins TRBV7-2 to TRBJ1-4; perhaps TRBD1 as D (5 bases). The CDR3 is 14 amino acids. V shed 1 base and J shed 8 bases, with 11 bases lying between them. Germline V gene sequence: CDR1 SGHTA, CDR2 FQGNSA. For the CDR3, the DNA is TGTGCCAGCAGCTTAGGTACAGGCGGGGAAAAACTGTTTTTT. Translated, it gives CASSLGTGGEKLFF.

This chain joins TRBV2 and TRBJ2-7, with 7 bases aligning to TRBD1. The CDR3 is made up of 15 amino acids. Germline CDR1 and CDR2: SNHLY and FYNNEI. The V segment lost 10 bases and the J segment 0 bases; nucleotides outside the gene matches: 12. The CDR3 DNA reads TGTGCCATCAGGGACAGCTCTACCAGCTCCTACGAGCAGTACTTC. Translated, it gives CAIRDSSTSSYEQYF.

This sequence joins TRBV18 and TRBJ2-1; 13 bases map to TRBD2. Germline loops: CDR1 KGHSH, CDR2 LQKENI. The CDR3 contains 16 residues. The V gene end was trimmed by 8 bases and the J gene end by 2 bases; junction bases not matched to a gene: 6. For the CDR3, the DNA is TGTGCCAGCCCACGGGGGACTAGCGGGACCTACAATGAGCAGTTCTTC. Protein product: CASPRGTSGTYNEQFF.

This rearrangement joins TRBV24-1 to TRBJ1-2; D unclear. Germline lookup yields CDR1 KGHDR and CDR2 SFDVKD. V lost 4 bases and J 2 bases, leaving 10 bases between the germline ends. CDR3 length: 14 amino acids. CDR3 sequence (DNA): TGTGCCACCAGTGACCAACATAGAAACTATGGCTACACCTTC. This encodes CATSDQHRNYGYTF.

The chain carries TRBV6-5 and TRBJ1-2; D remains unclear. The CDR3 length is 13 residues. CDR1 and CDR2 (germline): MNHEY, SVGAGI. Trimming shortened V by 6 bases and J by 3 bases, and 11 bases separated the two germline ends. This CDR3 reads CASSTTGDYGYTF. The CDR3 region has the DNA TGTGCCAGCAGCACTACCGGGGACTATGGCTACACCTTC.